One T cell receptor (beta chain) is described in this entry. Its target is not known. This sample stems from a study of cytomegalovirus exposure and HLA in healthy donors. Study at large: About 85 million unique TCRs from HLA-typed donors were held in an early release of data.

Germline CDR1 and CDR2: SGHTA and FQGTGA. The CDR3 has 13 amino acids. Trimming removed 5 bases at V and 3 bases at J, with 10 bases between. This PCR relied on a set of 60 Vbeta primers and 13 Jbeta primers. Per the original data handling: Roughly 11 million shared chains were among the about 80 million unique TCR beta chains that a later analysis counted. TCRdb keeps only in-frame clones here, not all; method: immunoSEQ multiplex PCR. The V and J calls and clone size are taken from that table; D and trimming were inferred from the DNA. The sample yields 200,000 to 250,000 clones, around 89% seen once. Study results and caveats: Published work reported that the classifier diagnosed cytomegalovirus status with high specificity and sensitivity.

Sequencing was performed on PBMCs. The receptor comes from a young woman in good health and CMV-seronegative. This chain connects TRBV7-3 to TRBJ1-1; D is perhaps TRBD1 (5 bases). The CDR3 is CASSAQGDTEAFF. CDR3 bases: TGTGCCAGCAGCGCCCAAGGGGACACTGAAGCTTTCTTT.